This T cell receptor (beta chain) was obtained from a study of T cell changes during pregnancy in multiple sclerosis. Trimming stripped 2 bases from V and 0 bases from J, with 14 bases between. The germline V gene encodes CDR1 SGHVS and CDR2 FQNEAQ. The CDR3 has 16 amino acids. Clones were sequenced by immunoSEQ multiplex PCR, and TCRdb holds only the in-frame ones, with some missing. Of tens of thousands of clones detected, around 93% appear once; the ten largest clones hold over 0.55%. This material consisted of CD4+ T cells from peripheral blood mononuclear cells, taken in the third trimester of pregnancy. This receptor was taken from a female donor with multiple sclerosis, enrolled in a pregnancy study. The gene calls are TRBV7-8 and TRBJ2-7, with a weak D call TRBD2 (6 bases). The CDR3 DNA is TGTGCCAGCAGCTTACGGGGGACTTTAAGCTCCTACGAGCAGTACTTC. Translation: CASSLRGTLSSYEQYF.